This T cell receptor beta chain was captured by sequencing in a study of shared clonotypes between healthy human individuals. Selected positively for CCR7 and CD45RO-negative, naive CD8 cells excluded terminally differentiated effector memory CD45RA+ cells. Libraries were prepared by immunoSEQ multiplex PCR; TCRdb keeps only in-frame clonotypes and omits some of them. Among just over 2,000,000 clones, over 85% were seen once, and the ten largest hold about 1.1%. Germline values: CDR1 MDHEN, CDR2 SYDVKM. The CDR3 is 14 residues long. V was shortened by 2 bases and J by 2 bases, with 10 bases between the two germline ends.

This clonotype was sampled from a man in his late teens or twenties in good health. This chain joins TRBV28 and TRBJ2-7; D ambiguous. The source material was naive CD8+ T cells sorted from blood. The CDR3 region is CASSLPHSPYEQYF. As DNA, the CDR3 is TGTGCCAGCAGTTTACCACACAGTCCCTACGAGCAGTACTTC.